This TCR beta chain derives from a study of blood T cell repertoires in COVID-19. Study-level background: Sites across the United States, Italy and Spain contributed samples from acute and convalescent COVID-19.

Allocation to cohorts depended on clinical history reported by the participants. Among Cohort 3 donors, those recovered had two negative PCRs, clearance, or symptom resolution. V was pared by 5 bases and J by 2 bases, with 4 bases of the junction left unmatched. Germline CDR1 SGHTA, CDR2 FQGTGA. The CDR3 sequence is 14 residues long. In the authors' workflow: Amplification of reference gene primers provided the estimated nucleated cell counts. Repertoires were generated with immunoSEQ multiplex PCR, while TCRdb's copy carries only in-frame clones and drops some. V and J calls and clone size are those listed in that table; D and trimming were worked out from the DNA. The data hold some 260,000 clones, with around 89% observed a single time.

What was sequenced was PBMCs or T cells enriched from blood (not recorded which). The V call is TRBV7-3, the J call TRBJ2-3, with 7 bases aligning to TRBD2. This sequence originates from a man in his forties who had recovered from COVID-19. CDR3 sequence reads: CASSTAGDTDTQYF. The DNA of the CDR3 is TGTGCCAGCAGCACGGCGGGAGACACAGATACGCAGTATTTT.